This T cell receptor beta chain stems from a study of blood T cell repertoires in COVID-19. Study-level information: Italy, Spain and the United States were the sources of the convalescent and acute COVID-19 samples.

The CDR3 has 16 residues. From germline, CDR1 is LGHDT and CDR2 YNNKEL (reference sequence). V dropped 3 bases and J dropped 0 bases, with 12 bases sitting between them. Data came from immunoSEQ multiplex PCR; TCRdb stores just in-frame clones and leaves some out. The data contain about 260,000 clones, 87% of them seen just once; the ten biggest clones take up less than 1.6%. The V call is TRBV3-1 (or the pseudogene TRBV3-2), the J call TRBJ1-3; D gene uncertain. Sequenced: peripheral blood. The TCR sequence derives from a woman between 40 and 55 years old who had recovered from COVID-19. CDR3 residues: CASSHLLGSSGNTIYF. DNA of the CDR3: TGTGCCAGCAGCCACCTCCTGGGGAGCTCTGGAAACACCATATATTTT.